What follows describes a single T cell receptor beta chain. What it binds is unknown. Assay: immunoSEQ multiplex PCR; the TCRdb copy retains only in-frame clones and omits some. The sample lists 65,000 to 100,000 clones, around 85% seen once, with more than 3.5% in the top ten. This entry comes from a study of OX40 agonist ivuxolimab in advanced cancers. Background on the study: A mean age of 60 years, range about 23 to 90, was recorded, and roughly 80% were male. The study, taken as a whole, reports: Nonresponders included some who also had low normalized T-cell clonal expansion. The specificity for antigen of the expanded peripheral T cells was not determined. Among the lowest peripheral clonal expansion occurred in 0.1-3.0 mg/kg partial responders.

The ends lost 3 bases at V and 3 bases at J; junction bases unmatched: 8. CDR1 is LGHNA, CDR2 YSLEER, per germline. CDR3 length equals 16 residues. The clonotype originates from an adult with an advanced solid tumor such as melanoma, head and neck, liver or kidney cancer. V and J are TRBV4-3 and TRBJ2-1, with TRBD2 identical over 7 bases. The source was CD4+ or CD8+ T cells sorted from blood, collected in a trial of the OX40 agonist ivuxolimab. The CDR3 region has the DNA TGCGCCAGCAGCCATACAGCAGCGGGGATCTACAATGAGCAGTTCTTC. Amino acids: CASSHTAAGIYNEQFF.